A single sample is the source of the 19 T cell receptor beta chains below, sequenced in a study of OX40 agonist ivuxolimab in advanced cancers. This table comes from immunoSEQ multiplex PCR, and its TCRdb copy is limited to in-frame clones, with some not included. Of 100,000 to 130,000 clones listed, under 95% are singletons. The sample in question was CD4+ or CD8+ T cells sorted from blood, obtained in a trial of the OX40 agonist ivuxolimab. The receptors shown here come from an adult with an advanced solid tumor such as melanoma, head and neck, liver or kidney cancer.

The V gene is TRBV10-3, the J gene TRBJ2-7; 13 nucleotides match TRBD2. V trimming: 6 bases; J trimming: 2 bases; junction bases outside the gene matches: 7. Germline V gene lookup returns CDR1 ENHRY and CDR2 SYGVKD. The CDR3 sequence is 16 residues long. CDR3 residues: CAISLTSGRSAYEQYF. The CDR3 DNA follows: TGTGCCATCAGCCTGACTAGCGGGAGGTCCGCCTACGAGCAGTACTTC.

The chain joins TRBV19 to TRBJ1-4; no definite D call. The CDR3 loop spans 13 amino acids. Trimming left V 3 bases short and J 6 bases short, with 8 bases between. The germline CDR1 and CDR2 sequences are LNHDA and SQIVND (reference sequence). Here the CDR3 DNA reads TGTGCCAGTAGTATCCGGGCGGATGAAAAACTGTTTTTT. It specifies CASSIRADEKLFF.

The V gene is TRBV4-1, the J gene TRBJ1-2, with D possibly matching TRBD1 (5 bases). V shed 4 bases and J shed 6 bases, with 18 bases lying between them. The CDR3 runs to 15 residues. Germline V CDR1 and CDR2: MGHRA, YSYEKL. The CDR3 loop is CASSLEWRGRNGYTF. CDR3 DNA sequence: TGCGCCAGCAGCCTCGAATGGAGGGGTCGCAATGGCTACACCTTC.

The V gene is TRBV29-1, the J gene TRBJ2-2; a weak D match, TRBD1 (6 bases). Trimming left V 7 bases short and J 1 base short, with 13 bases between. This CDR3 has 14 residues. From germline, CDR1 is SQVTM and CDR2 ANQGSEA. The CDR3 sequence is CSGAPTGNTGELFF. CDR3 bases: TGCAGCGGTGCCCCGACAGGGAACACCGGGGAGCTGTTTTTT.

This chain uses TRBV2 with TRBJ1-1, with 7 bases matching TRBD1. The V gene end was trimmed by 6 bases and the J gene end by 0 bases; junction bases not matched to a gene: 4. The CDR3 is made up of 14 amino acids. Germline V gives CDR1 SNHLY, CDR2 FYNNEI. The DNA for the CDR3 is TGTGCCAGCAGCCCGGGACAGATGAACACTGAAGCTTTCTTT. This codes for CASSPGQMNTEAFF.

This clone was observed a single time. CDR3 DNA: TGCAGCGTCCCCCTCGAGACAGGGACTAACACCGGGGAGCTGTTTTTT. Amino acids: CSVPLETGTNTGELFF. V is TRBV29-1 and J is TRBJ2-2; D possibly corresponds to TRBD1 (7 bases). V was shortened by 6 bases and J by 2 bases, with 19 bases between the two germline ends. Germline V gene data show CDR1 as SQVTM and CDR2 as ANQGSEA. The length of the CDR3 is 16 residues.

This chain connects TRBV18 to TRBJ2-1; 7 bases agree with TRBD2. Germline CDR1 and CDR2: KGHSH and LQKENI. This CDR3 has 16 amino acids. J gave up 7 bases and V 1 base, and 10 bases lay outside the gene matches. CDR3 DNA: TGTGCCAGCTCACCACTGACGGGAGGAATGGGTAATGAGCAGTTCTTC. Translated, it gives CASSPLTGGMGNEQFF.

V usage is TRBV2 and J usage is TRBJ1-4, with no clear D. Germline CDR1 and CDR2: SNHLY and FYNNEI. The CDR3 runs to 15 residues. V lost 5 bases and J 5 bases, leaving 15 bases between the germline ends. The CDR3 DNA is TGTGCCAGCAGTCTCTCGGGGTGGGTAAATGAAAAACTGTTTTTT. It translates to CASSLSGWVNEKLFF.

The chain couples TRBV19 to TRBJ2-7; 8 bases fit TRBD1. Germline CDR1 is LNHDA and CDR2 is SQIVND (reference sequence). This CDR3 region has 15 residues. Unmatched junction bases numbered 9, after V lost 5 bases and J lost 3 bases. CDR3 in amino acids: CASSQPAGGGYEQYF. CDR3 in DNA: TGTGCCAGTAGTCAGCCGGCAGGGGGCGGCTACGAGCAGTACTTC.

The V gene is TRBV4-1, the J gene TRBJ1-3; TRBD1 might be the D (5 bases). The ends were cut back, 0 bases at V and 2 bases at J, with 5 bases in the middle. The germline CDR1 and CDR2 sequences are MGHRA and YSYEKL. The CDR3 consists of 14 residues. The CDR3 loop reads CASSQDRAGNTIYF. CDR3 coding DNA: TGCGCCAGCAGCCAAGACAGGGCTGGAAACACCATATATTTT.

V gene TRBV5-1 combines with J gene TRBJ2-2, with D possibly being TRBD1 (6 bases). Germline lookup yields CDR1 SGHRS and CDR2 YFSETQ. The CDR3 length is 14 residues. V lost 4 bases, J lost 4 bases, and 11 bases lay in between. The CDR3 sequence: CASSRGTTTGELFF. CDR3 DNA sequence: TGCGCCAGCAGCAGGGGGACCACCACCGGGGAGCTGTTTTTT.

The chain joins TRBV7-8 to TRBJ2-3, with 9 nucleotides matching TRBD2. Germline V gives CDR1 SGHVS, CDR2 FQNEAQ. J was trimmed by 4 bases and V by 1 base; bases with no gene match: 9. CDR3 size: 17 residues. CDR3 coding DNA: TGTGCCAGCAGCTTAGTCGGGGATAGCGGGGGCGCAGATACGCAGTATTTT. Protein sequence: CASSLVGDSGGADTQYF.

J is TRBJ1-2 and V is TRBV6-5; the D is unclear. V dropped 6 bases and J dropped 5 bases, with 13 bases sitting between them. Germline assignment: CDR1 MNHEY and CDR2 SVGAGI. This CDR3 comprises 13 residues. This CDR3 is CASSAGKEYGYTF. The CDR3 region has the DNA TGTGCCAGCAGCGCCGGGAAAGAATATGGCTACACCTTC.

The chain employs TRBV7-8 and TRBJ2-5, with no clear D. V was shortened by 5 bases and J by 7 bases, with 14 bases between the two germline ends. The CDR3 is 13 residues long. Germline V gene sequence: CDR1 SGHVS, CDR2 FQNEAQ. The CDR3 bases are TGTGCCAGCAGCCCTCACCCCCTCGGGACCCAGTACTTC. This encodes CASSPHPLGTQYF.

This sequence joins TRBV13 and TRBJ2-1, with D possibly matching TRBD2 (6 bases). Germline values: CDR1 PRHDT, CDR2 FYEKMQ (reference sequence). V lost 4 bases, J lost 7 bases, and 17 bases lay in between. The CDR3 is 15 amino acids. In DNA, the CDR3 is TGTGCCAGCAGCTCTAACCGGGGGACGGGGAATGAGCAGTTCTTC. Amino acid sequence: CASSSNRGTGNEQFF.

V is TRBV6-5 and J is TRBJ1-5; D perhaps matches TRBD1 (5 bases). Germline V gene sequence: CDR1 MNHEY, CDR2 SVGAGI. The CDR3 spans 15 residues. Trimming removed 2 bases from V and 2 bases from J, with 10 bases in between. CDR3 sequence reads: CASSYLGDGNQPQHF. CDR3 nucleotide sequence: TGTGCCAGCAGTTACCTGGGGGATGGCAATCAGCCCCAGCATTTT.

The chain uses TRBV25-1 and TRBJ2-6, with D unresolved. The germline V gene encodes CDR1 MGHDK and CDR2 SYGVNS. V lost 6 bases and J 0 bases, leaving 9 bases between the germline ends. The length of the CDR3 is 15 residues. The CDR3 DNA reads TGTGCCAGCAGCCCTACGGCCTCTGGGGCCAACGTCCTGACTTTC. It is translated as CASSPTASGANVLTF.

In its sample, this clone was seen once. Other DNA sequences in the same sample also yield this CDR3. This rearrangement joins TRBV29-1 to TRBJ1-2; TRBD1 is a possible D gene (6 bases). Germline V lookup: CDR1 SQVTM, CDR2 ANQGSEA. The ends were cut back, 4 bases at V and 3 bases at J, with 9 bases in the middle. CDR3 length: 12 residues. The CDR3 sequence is CSVAQGDYGYTF. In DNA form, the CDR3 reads TGCAGCGTTGCACAGGGTGACTATGGCTACACCTTC.

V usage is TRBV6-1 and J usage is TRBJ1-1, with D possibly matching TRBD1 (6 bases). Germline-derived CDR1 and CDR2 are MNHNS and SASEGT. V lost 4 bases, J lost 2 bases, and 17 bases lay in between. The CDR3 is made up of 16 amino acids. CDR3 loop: CASSAREGGSNTEAFF. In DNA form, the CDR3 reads TGTGCCAGCAGTGCCAGGGAGGGGGGATCTAACACTGAAGCTTTCTTT.